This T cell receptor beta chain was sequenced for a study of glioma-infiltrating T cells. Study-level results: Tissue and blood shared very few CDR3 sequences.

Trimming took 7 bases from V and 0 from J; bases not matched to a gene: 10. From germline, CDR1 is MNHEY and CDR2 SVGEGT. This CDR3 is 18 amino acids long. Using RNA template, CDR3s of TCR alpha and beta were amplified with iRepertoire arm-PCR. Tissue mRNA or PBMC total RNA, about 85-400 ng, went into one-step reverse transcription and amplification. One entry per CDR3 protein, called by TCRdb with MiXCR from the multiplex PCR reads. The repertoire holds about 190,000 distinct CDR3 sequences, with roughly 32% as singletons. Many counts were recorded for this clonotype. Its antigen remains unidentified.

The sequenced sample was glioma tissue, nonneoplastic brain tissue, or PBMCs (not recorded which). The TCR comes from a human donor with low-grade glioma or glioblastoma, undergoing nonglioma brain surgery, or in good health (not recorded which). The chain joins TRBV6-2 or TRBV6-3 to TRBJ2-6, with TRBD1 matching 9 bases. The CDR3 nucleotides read TGTGCCAGCACCTATCCGGGACAGGGTTACTCTGGGGCCAACGTCCTGACTTTC. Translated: CASTYPGQGYSGANVLTF.